This record concerns one TCR beta chain sequence. These data belong to a study of control samples from healthy donors and cancer patients. Sequencing was performed with immunoSEQ multiplex PCR; in TCRdb, only in-frame clones are kept and a portion is missing. The sample lists fewer than 300,000 clones; 82% were seen once. Sequencing was done on a sample of PBMCs. This clonotype was sampled from a woman aged 55-75 years with lung cancer.

This CDR3 reads CASSRVGGVDEKLFF. In DNA form, the CDR3 reads TGCGCCAGCAGCCGGGTGGGGGGAGTGGATGAAAAACTGTTTTTT. The chain is built from TRBV5-1 and TRBJ1-4; possibly TRBD1 for D (5 bases). The V gene lost 4 bases and the J gene lost 6 bases, with 16 bases spanning the gap. This CDR3 has 15 amino acids. Germline-derived CDR1 and CDR2 are SGHRS and YFSETQ.